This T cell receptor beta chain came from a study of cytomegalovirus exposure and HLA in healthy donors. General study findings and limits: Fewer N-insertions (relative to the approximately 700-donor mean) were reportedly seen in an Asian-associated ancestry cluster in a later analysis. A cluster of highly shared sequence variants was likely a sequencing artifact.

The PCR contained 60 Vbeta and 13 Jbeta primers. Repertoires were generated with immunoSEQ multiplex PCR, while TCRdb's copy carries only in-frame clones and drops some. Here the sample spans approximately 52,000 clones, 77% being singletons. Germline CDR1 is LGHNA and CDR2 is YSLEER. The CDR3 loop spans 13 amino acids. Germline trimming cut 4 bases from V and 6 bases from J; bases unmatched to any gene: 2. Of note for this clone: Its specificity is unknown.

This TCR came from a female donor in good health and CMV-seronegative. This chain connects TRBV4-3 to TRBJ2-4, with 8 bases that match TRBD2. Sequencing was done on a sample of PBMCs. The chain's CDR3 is CASSPGRGNIQYF. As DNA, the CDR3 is TGCGCCAGCAGCCCCGGGAGGGGAAACATTCAGTACTTC.